This T cell receptor beta chain was documented in a study of patients and donors after allogeneic stem cell transplantation. From the RT-PCR reads, TCRdb called clonotypes with MiXCR, one entry per CDR3 protein. Of 400,000 to 450,000 distinct CDR3 sequences listed, about a sixth are singletons. The germline V and J ends were trimmed by 0 bases and 3 bases, with 8 bases remaining between them. This CDR3 comprises 14 residues. In germline, CDR1 is SGHAT, CDR2 FQDESV (reference sequence). This sequence originates from a human donor who was either an allogeneic HSCT recipient or a stem cell or donor lymphocyte infusion donor (not recorded which). It is not recorded whose cells these are; they may come from a transplant donor. The sample comprised blood, either unsorted or a sorted T cell fraction (not recorded which). The chain is built from TRBV11-1 and TRBJ1-1; D remains ambiguous. In DNA, the CDR3 is TGTGCCAGCAGCTTAGCCCCCTCGGACACTGAAGCTTTCTTT. Protein: CASSLAPSDTEAFF.